This TCR beta chain is from a study of blood T cell repertoires in COVID-19. Clones were sequenced by immunoSEQ multiplex PCR, and TCRdb holds only the in-frame ones, with some missing. The sample has 350,000 or so clones, about 87% seen once. CDR1 and CDR2 (germline): SGHTA, FQGTGA. Trimming took 7 bases from V and 4 from J; bases not matched to a gene: 15. The CDR3 length is 17 residues. The sequence was obtained from a woman in her twenties or thirties with COVID-19, enrolled during active disease. Material for sequencing was peripheral blood. V is TRBV7-3 and J is TRBJ2-1; 8 positions match TRBD1. As DNA, the CDR3 is TGTGCCAGCACCCCCCTCGGCGGCAGGGGGCCTTACAATGAGCAGTTCTTC. Translated, it gives CASTPLGGRGPYNEQFF.